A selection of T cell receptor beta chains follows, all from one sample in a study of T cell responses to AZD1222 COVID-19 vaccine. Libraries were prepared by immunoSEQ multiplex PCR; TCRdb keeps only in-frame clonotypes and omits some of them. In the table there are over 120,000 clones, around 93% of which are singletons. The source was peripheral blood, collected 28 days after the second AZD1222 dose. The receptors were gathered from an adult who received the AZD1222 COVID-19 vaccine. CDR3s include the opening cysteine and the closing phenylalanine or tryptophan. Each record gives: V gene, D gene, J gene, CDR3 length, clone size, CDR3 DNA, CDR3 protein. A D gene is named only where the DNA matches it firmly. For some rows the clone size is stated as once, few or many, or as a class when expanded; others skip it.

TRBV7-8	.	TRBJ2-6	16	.	TGTGCCAGCAGCTTGGCATGGGGTACTGGGGCCAACGTCCTGACTTTC	CASSLAWGTGANVLTF
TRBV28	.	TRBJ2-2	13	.	TGTGCCAGCAGAAAGCCCTTTTCGGGGGAGCTGTTTTTT	CASRKPFSGELFF
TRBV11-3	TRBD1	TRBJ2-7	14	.	TGTGCCAGCAGCTTGGGACAGGGCCTGGGGGAGCAGTACTTC	CASSLGQGLGEQYF
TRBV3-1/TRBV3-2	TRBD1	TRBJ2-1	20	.	TGTGCCAGCAGCCATTTCGGTGGACAGGGTCCCTCGAGCTCCTACAATGAGCAGTTCTTC	CASSHFGGQGPSSSYNEQFF
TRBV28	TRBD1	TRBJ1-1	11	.	TGTGCCAGCAGTTTCGGACAGGGAGCTTTCTTT	CASSFGQGAFF
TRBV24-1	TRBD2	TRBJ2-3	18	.	TGTGCCACCAGTGGAGATCCCACTAGCGGGAGTTTCTCAGATACGCAGTATTTT	CATSGDPTSGSFSDTQYF
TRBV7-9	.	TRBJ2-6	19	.	TGTGCCAGCAGCCGACTCTGGACAGAATTTAAGTCTGGGGCCAACGTCCTGACTTTC	CASSRLWTEFKSGANVLTF
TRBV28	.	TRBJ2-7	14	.	TGTGCCAGCAGTTTAGGGGGGGGCAGCTACGAGCAGTACTTC	CASSLGGGSYEQYF
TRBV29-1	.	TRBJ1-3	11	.	TGCAGCGTTATTAACGGAAACACCATATATTTT	CSVINGNTIYF
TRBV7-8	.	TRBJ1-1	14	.	TGTGCCAGCAGCGTCCGGGCAGGGGACACTGAAGCTTTCTTT	CASSVRAGDTEAFF
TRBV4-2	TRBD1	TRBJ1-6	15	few	TGTGCCAGCAGCCAAGGGACAGGAGAAAGTTCACCCCTCCACTTT	CASSQGTGESSPLHF
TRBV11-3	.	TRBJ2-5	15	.	TGTGCCAGCAGCTTAGGTTCGTCGCTTCAAGAGACCCAGTACTTC	CASSLGSSLQETQYF
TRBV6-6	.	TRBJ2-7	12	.	TGTGCCAGCAGTTATGAGGGGAACGAGCAGTACTTC	CASSYEGNEQYF
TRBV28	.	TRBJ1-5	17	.	TGTGCCAGCAGTCCTCCCGGGGGGATAACAAGCAATCAGCCCCAGCATTTT	CASSPPGGITSNQPQHF
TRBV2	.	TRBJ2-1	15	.	TGTGCCAGCAGTCACGAGGGTAGCGGTATTCTTGAGCAGTTCTTC	CASSHEGSGILEQFF
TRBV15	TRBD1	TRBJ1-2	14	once	TGTGCCACCAATTGGGACAGAACTAACTATGGCTACACCTTC	CATNWDRTNYGYTF
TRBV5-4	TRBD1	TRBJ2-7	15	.	TGTGCCAGCAGCTTCGACCCAGGACAGGGGGCCGAGCAGTACTTC	CASSFDPGQGAEQYF
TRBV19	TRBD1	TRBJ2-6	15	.	TGTGCCAGTAGCCCCACAGGGGTTGGGGCCAACGTCCTGACTTTC	CASSPTGVGANVLTF
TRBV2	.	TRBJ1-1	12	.	TGTGCCAGCAGTGAAGGCGGGACTGAAGCTTTCTTT	CASSEGGTEAFF
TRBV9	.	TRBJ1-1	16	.	TGTGCCAGCAGCCCAGGGGCGGGCCGAGGGGACACTGAAGCTTTCTTT	CASSPGAGRGDTEAFF
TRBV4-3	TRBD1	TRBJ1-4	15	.	TGCGCCAGCAGCCAGGAGACAGGGGTATATGAAAAACTGTTTTTT	CASSQETGVYEKLFF
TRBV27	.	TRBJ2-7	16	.	TGTGCCAGCAGTTTATCTACGGGACTTCTATCCTACGAGCAGTACTTC	CASSLSTGLLSYEQYF
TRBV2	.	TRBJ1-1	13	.	TGTGCCAGCAATCCAACAATGAACACTGAAGCTTTCTTT	CASNPTMNTEAFF
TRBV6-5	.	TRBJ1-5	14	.	TGTGCCAGCAGTCCCCAGGGGTTGGATCAGCCCCAGCATTTT	CASSPQGLDQPQHF
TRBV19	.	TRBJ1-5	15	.	TGTGCCAGTAGCAACCAGGGAGGGCGCGGTCAGCCCCAGCATTTT	CASSNQGGRGQPQHF
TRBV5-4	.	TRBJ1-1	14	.	TGTGCCAGCAGCTTAGAAAGCGTGAACACTGAAGCTTTCTTT	CASSLESVNTEAFF
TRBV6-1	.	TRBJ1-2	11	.	TGTGCCAGCAGTGAAGCGCGCGGCTACACCTTC	CASSEARGYTF
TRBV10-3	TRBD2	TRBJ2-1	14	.	TGTGCCATCCGAGGACTAGCGGAAGACAATGAGCAGTTCTTC	CAIRGLAEDNEQFF
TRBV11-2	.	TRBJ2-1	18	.	TGTGCCAGCAGCTCAATAAGGGGAGACACTTCGTCCTACAATGAGCAGTTCTTC	CASSSIRGDTSSYNEQFF
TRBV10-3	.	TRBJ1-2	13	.	TGTGCCATCGCGGGACAAGCTAACTATGGCTACACCTTC	CAIAGQANYGYTF
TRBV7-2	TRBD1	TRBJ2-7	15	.	TGTGCCAGCAGCGGTCCGGGACAGGGACTCTACGAGCAGTACTTC	CASSGPGQGLYEQYF
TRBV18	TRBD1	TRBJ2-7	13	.	TGTGCCAGCTCACCGGGACAGATCTACGAGCAGTACTTC	CASSPGQIYEQYF
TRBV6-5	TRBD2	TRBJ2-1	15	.	TGTGCCAGCAGTTACGGGCCTAGCGGGAGGCCTGAGCAGTTCTTC	CASSYGPSGRPEQFF
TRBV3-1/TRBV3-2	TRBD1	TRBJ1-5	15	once	TGTGCCAGCAGCCTAGGGACAGGGGAAAATCAGCCCCAGCATTTT	CASSLGTGENQPQHF
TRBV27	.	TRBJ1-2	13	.	TGTGCCAGCAGTTTTCTGACGACAGGAGGCTACACCTTC	CASSFLTTGGYTF
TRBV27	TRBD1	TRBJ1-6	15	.	TGTGCCAGCACCCTACAGGGGGTAGGGAATTCACCCCTCCACTTT	CASTLQGVGNSPLHF
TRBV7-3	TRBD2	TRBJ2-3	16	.	TGTGCCAGCAGCTCTGGGGTGGCTAGCGGGAGCCGAACGCAGTATTTT	CASSSGVASGSRTQYF
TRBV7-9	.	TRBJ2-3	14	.	TGTGCCAGCAGCTTAAAAGCGAGCACAGATACGCAGTATTTT	CASSLKASTDTQYF
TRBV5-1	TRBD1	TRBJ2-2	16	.	TGCGCCAGCAGCACCCGGGACAGGGTCGGATACGGGGAGCTGTTTTTT	CASSTRDRVGYGELFF
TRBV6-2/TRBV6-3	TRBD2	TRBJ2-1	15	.	TGTGCCAGCAGTTACTCGGCGGGAGTGAACAATGAGCAGTTCTTC	CASSYSAGVNNEQFF
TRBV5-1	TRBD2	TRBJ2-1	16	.	TGCGCCAGCAGACCTTTAGCGGGAGGGTTCTACAATGAGCAGTTCTTC	CASRPLAGGFYNEQFF
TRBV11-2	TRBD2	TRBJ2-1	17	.	TGTGCCAGCAGCCCTAGTCAGACTAGCGTCGGGGGCAATGAGCAGTTCTTC	CASSPSQTSVGGNEQFF